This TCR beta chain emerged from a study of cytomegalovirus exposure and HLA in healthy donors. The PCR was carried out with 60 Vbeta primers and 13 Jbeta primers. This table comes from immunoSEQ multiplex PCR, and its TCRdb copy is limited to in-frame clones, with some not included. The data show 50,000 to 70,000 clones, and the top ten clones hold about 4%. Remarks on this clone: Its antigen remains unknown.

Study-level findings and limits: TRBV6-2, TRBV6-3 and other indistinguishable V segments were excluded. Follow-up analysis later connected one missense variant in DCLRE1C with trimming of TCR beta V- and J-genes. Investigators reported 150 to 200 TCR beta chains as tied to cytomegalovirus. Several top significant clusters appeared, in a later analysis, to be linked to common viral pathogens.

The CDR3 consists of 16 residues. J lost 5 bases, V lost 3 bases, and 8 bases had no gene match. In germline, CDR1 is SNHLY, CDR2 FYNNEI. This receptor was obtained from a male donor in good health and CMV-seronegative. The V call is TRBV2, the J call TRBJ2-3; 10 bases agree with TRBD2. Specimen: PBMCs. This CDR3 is CASSDLGLAGEDTQYF. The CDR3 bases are TGTGCCAGCAGTGATCTGGGGCTAGCGGGGGAAGATACGCAGTATTTT. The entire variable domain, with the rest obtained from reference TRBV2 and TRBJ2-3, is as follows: EPEVTQTPSHQVTQMGQEVILRCVPISNHLYFYWYRQILGQKVEFLVSFYNNEISEKSEIFDDQFSVERPDGSNFTLKIRSTKLEDSAMYFCASSDLGLAGEDTQYFGPGTRLTVL.